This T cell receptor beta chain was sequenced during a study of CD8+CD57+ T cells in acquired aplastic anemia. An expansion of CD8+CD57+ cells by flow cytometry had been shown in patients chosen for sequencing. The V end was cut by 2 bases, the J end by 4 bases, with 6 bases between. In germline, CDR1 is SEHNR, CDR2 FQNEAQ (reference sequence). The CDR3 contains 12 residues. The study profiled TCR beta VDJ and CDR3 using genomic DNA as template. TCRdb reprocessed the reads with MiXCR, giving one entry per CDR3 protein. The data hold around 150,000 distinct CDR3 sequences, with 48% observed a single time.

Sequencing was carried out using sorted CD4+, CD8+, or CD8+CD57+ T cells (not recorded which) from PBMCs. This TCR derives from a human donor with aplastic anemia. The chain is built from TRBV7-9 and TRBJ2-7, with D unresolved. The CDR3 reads CASSLTEYEQYF. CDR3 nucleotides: TGTGCCAGCAGCTTAACAGAATACGAGCAGTACTTC.